This T cell receptor beta chain was documented in a study of long-term antiretroviral therapy in people with HIV. Findings and caveats of the study: Clones that had undergone expansion before ART dominated the repertoire at all time points. The data indicate that diversity increased after ART but remained below transplant donor controls. Drawn between the mid-2000s and the late 2010s, the blood was possibly obtained under older ART regimens.

This CDR3 has 14 residues. V trimming: 0 bases; J trimming: 6 bases; junction bases outside the gene matches: 4. In germline, CDR1 is SGHRS, CDR2 YFSETQ. Points on this clone: Its target is not known.

The assay used was immunoSEQ (version v3.0), run at survey level. Clones were sequenced by immunoSEQ multiplex PCR, and TCRdb holds only the in-frame ones, with some missing. In the table there are around 30,000 clones, nearly 97% of which are singletons. Source: unsorted PBMCs, taken 5.3 years after starting antiretroviral therapy. This chain joins TRBV5-1 and TRBJ2-7, with 9 bases identical to TRBD1. This TCR came from a man aged 30 to 39 with HIV. CDR3 nucleotides: TGCGCCAGCAGCTTGGACAGGGGGCGCATCGAGCAGTACTTC. Translating it yields CASSLDRGRIEQYF.